This T cell receptor beta chain was retrieved from a study of blood T cell repertoires in COVID-19. Looking at the study overall: The study drew acute and convalescent COVID-19 samples from the United States, Italy and Spain.

In the source study's methods: Amplification from reference gene primers served as the basis for estimated nucleated cell counts. Data came from immunoSEQ multiplex PCR; TCRdb stores just in-frame clones and leaves some out. V and J calls plus clone size are reproduced from that table; the DNA served to infer D and trimming. The sample carries approximately 140,000 clones, 75% to 90% recorded once. V was trimmed by 4 bases and J by 2 bases, leaving 14 bases between them. This CDR3 comprises 16 residues. The germline gives CDR1 KGHSH, CDR2 LQKENI. Sequencing input: peripheral blood. The chain joins TRBV18 to TRBJ1-4, with no clear D. This clonotype was sampled from an older woman with active or convalescent COVID-19. The CDR3 sequence: CASSLGRAATNEKLFF. The CDR3 DNA is TGTGCCAGCTCACTTGGCCGAGCGGCCACTAATGAAAAACTGTTTTTT. Based on the CDR3 plus reference TRBV18 and TRBJ1-4, the full variable domain is NAGVMQNPRHLVRRRGQEARLRCSPMKGHSHVYWYRQLPEEGLKFMVYLQKENIIDESGMPKERFSAEFPKEGPSILRIQQVVRGDSAAYFCASSLGRAATNEKLFFGSGTQLSVL.